This TCR beta chain stems from a study of cytomegalovirus exposure and HLA in healthy donors. Looking at the study overall: Ancestry clustering placed 81% of some 400 genotyped donors in the Caucasian-associated cluster. Study conclusions and caveats: For TCR beta chains, V- and J-gene trimming was later linked to a missense DCLRE1C variant.

Amplification used 60 Vbeta primers and 13 Jbeta primers. Repertoires were generated with immunoSEQ multiplex PCR, while TCRdb's copy carries only in-frame clones and drops some. The sample yields some 120,000 clones, approximately 80% seen once. Samples came from healthy bone marrow donors. CDR1 and CDR2 from the germline V gene are SGHNT and YENEEA. The CDR3 covers 12 residues. V lost 4 bases and J lost 8, with 10 bases in between. This clone was picked up a small number of times. Its antigen remains unknown. V usage is TRBV11-3 and J usage is TRBJ2-3; tentatively, D is TRBD1 (6 bases). The sequence came from a middle-aged woman in good health and CMV-seronegative. Material: PBMCs. This chain's CDR3 is CASSSVGGTQYF. The CDR3 DNA reads TGTGCCAGCAGCTCTGTAGGGGGTACGCAGTATTTT.